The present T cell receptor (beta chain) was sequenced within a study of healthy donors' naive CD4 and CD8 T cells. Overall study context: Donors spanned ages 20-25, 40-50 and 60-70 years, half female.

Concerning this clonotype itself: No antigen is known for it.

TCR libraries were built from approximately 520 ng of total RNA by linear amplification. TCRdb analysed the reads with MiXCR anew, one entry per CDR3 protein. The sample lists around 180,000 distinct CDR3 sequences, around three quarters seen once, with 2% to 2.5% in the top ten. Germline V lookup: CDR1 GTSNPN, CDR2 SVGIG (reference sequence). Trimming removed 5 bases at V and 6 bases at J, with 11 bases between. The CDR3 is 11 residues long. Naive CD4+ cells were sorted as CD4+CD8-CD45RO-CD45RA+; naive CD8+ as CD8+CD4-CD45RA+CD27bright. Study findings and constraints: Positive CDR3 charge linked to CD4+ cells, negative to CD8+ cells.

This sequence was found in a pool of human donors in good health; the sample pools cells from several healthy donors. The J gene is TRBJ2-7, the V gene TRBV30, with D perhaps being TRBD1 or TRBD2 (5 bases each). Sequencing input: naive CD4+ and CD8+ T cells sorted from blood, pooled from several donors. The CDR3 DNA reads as TGTGCCTGGTCCGGGGCCCCCGAGCAGTACTTC. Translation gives CAWSGAPEQYF.